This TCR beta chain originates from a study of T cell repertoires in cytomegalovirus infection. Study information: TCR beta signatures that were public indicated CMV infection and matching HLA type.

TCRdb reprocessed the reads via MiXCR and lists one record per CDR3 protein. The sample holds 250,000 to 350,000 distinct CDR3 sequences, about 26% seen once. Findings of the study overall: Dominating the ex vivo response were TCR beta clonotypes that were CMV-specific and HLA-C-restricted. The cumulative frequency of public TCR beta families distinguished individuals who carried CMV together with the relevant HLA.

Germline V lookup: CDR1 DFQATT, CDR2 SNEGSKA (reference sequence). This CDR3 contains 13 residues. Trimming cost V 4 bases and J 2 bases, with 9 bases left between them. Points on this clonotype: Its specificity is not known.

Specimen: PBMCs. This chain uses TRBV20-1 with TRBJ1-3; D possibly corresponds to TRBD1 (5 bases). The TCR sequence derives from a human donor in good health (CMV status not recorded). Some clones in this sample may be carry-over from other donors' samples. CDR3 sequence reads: CSATGTTGNTIYF. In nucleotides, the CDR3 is TGCAGTGCTACCGGGACGACTGGAAACACCATATATTTT.